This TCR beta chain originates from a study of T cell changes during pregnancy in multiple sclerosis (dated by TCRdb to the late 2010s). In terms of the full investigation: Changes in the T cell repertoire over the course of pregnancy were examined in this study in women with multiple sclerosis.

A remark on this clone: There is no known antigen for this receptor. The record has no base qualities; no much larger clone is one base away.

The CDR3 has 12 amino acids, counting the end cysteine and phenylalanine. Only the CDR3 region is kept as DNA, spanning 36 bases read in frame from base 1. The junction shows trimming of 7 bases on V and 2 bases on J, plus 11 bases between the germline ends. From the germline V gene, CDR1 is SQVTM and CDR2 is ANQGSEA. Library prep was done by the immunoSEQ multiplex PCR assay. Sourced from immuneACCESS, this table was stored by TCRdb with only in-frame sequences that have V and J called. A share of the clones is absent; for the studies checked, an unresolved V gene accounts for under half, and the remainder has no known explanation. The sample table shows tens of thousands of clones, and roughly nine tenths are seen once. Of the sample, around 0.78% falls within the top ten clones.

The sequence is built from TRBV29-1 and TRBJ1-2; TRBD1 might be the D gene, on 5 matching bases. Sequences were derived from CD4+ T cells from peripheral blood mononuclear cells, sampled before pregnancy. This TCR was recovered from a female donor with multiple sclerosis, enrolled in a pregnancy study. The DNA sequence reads TGCAGCGGCAGGGAATCCAACTATGGCTACACCTTC. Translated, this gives CSGRESNYGYTF.